This TCR beta chain emerged from a study of long-term antiretroviral therapy in people with HIV. Study-wide results and caveats: Subsequent to ART, diversity was augmented yet persisted below that of transplant donor controls. The repertoire was dominated at all time points by clones expanded before ART.

Every donor had one or more pre-ART and two or more post-ART PBMC samples. In the case of this clone: Its antigen is unidentified.

Germline loops: CDR1 SNHLY, CDR2 FYNNEI. The V end was cut by 7 bases, the J end by 2 bases, with 9 bases between. This CDR3 spans 13 amino acids. Version v3.0 of the immunoSEQ assay was performed at survey level. Repertoires were generated with immunoSEQ multiplex PCR, while TCRdb's copy carries only in-frame clones and drops some. The data show tens of thousands of clones, 80% seen once. This receptor was obtained from a man aged 30 to 39 with HIV. The genes are TRBV2 and TRBJ1-5; D possibly corresponds to TRBD1 (5 bases). The sequences come from unsorted PBMCs, collected 3.4 years after starting antiretroviral therapy. In DNA, the CDR3 is TGTGCCAGCAAGTCGGGGGGCAATCAGCCCCAGCATTTT. Translation: CASKSGGNQPQHF.